The 14 T cell receptor beta chains given below trace back to one sample, sequenced in a study of T cell responses to AZD1222 COVID-19 vaccine (dated by TCRdb to the early 2020s). Receptor libraries were prepared by the immunoSEQ multiplex PCR assay. In its TCRdb copy, this immuneACCESS table keeps in-frame sequences only and misses some clones. Where compared with another copy, unresolved V genes explain less than half of these, and the others have no known cause. The sample records 150,000 or so clones, about 92% of which are singletons. Of the sample, roughly 3.5% falls within the top ten clones. Explained via the paper, the time point label denotes: about 28 days (+/-7) after the second vaccine dose. Sequencing used peripheral blood, obtained 28 days after the second AZD1222 dose. The receptors derive from an adult who received the AZD1222 COVID-19 vaccine.

This clone was recorded a few times. V is TRBV11-2 and J is TRBJ2-2, with D perhaps TRBD1 (6 bases). The germline V and J ends were trimmed by 2 bases and 2 bases, with 12 bases remaining between them. There are 16 residues in the CDR3. Germline V gives CDR1 SGHAT, CDR2 FQNNGV. The CDR3 coding sequence is TGTGCCAGCAGCTTACTAGGACAGCTTAACACCGGGGAGCTGTTTTTT. Its translation: CASSLLGQLNTGELFF.

Here the CDR3 reads CAWRGSQNTGELFF. The CDR3 nucleotides are TGTGCCTGGAGGGGATCACAGAACACCGGGGAGCTGTTTTTT. The V and J genes are TRBV2 and TRBJ2-2; D possibly corresponds to TRBD2 (6 bases). The CDR3 totals 14 residues. Germline-derived CDR1 and CDR2 are SNHLY and FYNNEI. The V and J ends lost 11 bases and 1 base respectively, with 14 bases between them. The full variable domain, its missing parts supplied by reference TRBV2 and TRBJ2-2, is EPEVTQTPSHQVTQMGQEVILRCVPISNHLYFYWYRQILGQKVEFLVSFYNNEISEKSEIFDDQFSVERPDGSNFTLKIRSTKLEDSAMYFCAWRGSQNTGELFFGEGSRLTVL.

The rearrangement joins TRBV12-1 to TRBJ2-1; the table's D call TRBD1 went unverified against the DNA. TRBV12-1 is a pseudogene. The CDR3 length is 15 residues. CDR3 in amino acids: CASCLIGTYDNEQFF. DNA for the CDR3: TGTGCCAGCTGCCTTATCGGGACATATGACAATGAGCAGTTCTTC.

The chain uses TRBV6-1 and TRBJ1-5; perhaps TRBD1 as D (5 bases). Germline-derived CDR1 and CDR2 are MNHNS and SASEGT. V shed 2 bases and J shed 3 bases, with 14 bases lying between them. The CDR3 contains 16 residues. The CDR3 DNA reads as TGTGCCAGCAGTGAACTAAACAGGCTTAACAATCAGCCCCAGCATTTT. It encodes CASSELNRLNNQPQHF.

The chain couples TRBV5-6 to TRBJ2-2; D is unclear. Germline CDR1 and CDR2: SGHDT and YYEEEE. There are 16 residues in the CDR3. Trimming cost V 3 bases and J 2 bases, with 14 bases left between them. In nucleotides, the CDR3 is TGTGCCAGCAGCTACAACCGGGCAGTCAACACCGGGGAGCTGTTTTTT. It encodes CASSYNRAVNTGELFF.

V and J are TRBV27 and TRBJ1-2; possibly TRBD1 for D (5 bases). Germline V gives CDR1 MNHEY, CDR2 SMNVEV (reference sequence). This CDR3 comprises 15 residues. V was trimmed by 0 bases and J by 0 bases, leaving 8 bases between them. DNA of the CDR3: TGTGCCAGCAGTTTATCTGGGGCCACTAACTATGGCTACACCTTC. This translates into CASSLSGATNYGYTF.

This CDR3 reads CASSYTRTQPQHF. The CDR3 region has the DNA TGTGCCAGCAGTTACACAAGGACCCAGCCCCAGCATTTT. The chain employs TRBV6-5 and TRBJ1-5; no definite D call. V lost 2 bases, J lost 7 bases, and 9 bases lay in between. Germline values: CDR1 MNHEY, CDR2 SVGAGI. The CDR3 has 13 residues.

The chain couples TRBV7-9 to TRBJ1-5; D call uncertain. Germline-derived CDR1 and CDR2 are SEHNR and FQNEAQ (reference sequence). This CDR3 comprises 14 residues. The V end was cut by 1 base, the J end by 4 bases, with 8 bases between. This CDR3 reads CASSLGYGNQPQHF. CDR3 DNA sequence: TGTGCCAGCAGCTTAGGATACGGGAATCAGCCCCAGCATTTT.

The chain's CDR3 is CSVCTGTTAGQPQHF. The CDR3 DNA reads TGCAGCGTGTGTACCGGGACCACGGCGGGTCAGCCCCAGCATTTT. The V call is TRBV29-1, the J call TRBJ1-5; D perhaps matches TRBD1 (5 bases). The length of the CDR3 is 15 residues. Looked up from germline, CDR1 is SQVTM and CDR2 is ANQGSEA. V was cut by 6 bases and J by 6 bases, with 21 bases left in between.

The chain employs TRBV28 and TRBJ2-3; TRBD2 agrees at 7 bases. The CDR3 contains 14 residues. Germline V gives CDR1 MDHEN, CDR2 SYDVKM. The V and J ends lost 8 bases and 4 bases, in that order; junction bases with no gene match: 9. CDR3 sequence reads: CASDPAGAADTQYF. CDR3 DNA: TGTGCCAGCGACCCCGCGGGAGCAGCAGATACGCAGTATTTT.

The rearrangement joins TRBV30 to TRBJ1-1; 9 nucleotides agree with TRBD1. The CDR3 spans 14 residues. Germline CDR1 is GTSNPN and CDR2 is SVGIG (reference sequence). The J segment lost 7 bases and the V segment lost 2 bases, leaving 8 bases of the junction unmatched. The CDR3 DNA reads TGTGCCTGGAGTATAGGACAGGGGTTCTTTGAAGCTTTCTTT. This gives the protein CAWSIGQGFFEAFF.

The chain recombines TRBV9 with TRBJ2-1; perhaps TRBD2 as D (5 bases). V was shortened by 0 bases and J by 8 bases, with 9 bases between the two germline ends. The CDR3 sequence is 13 residues long. From germline, CDR1 is SGDLS and CDR2 YYNGEE. The CDR3 region is CASSVEAVDEQFF. CDR3 DNA sequence: TGTGCCAGCAGCGTAGAAGCGGTCGATGAGCAGTTCTTC.

This clone appeared a single time. The rearrangement joins TRBV15 to TRBJ2-7; D not certain. Germline V gene lookup returns CDR1 LNHNV and CDR2 YYDKDF (reference sequence). The V and J ends lost 0 bases and 0 bases respectively, with 12 bases between them. The CDR3 is made up of 16 amino acids. The CDR3: CATSRDRLLSSYEQYF. CDR3 nucleotides: TGTGCCACCAGCAGAGATCGGTTGCTATCCTCCTACGAGCAGTACTTC.

This chain joins TRBV3-1 (or the pseudogene TRBV3-2) and TRBJ2-5, with TRBD1 matching 10 bases. CDR1 is LGHDT, CDR2 YNNKEL, per germline (reference sequence). V lost 5 bases, J lost 5 bases, and 8 bases stayed unmatched. CDR3 length equals 15 residues. As DNA, the CDR3 is TGTGCCAGCAGCTTCCGGACAGGGGGAGGGGAGACCCAGTACTTC. It encodes CASSFRTGGGETQYF.